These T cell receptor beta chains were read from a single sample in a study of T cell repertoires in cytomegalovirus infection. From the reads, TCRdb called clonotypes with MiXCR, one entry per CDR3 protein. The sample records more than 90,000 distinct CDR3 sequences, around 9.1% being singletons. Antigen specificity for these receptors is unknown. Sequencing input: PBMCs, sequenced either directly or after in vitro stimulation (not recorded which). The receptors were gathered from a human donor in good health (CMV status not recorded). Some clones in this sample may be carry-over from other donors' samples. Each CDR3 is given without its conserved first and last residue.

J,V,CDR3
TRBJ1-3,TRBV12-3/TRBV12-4,ATLTGRDGNTIY
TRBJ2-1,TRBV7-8,ASSLPGPQKF
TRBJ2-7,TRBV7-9,ASSPDLAMSEQY
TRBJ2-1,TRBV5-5,ASSSRELYNEQF
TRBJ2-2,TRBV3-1,ASSQGAGPTGELF
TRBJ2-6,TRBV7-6,ASSLRSSGANVLT
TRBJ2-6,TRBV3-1,ASSHAAGPLTGANVLT
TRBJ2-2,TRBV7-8,ASNREANTGELF
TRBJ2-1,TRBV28,ASGLVAAAYNEQF
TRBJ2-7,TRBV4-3,ASSQGQGTLYEQY
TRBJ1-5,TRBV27,ASSTRPLQPQH
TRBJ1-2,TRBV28,ASSLEGGVDYGYT
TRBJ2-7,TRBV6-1,ASRAGGREQY
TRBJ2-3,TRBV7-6,ASSSPRSSGGGTDTQY
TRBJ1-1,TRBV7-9,ASSLAFRGIEAF
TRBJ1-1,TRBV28,ASSGGGGGSTEAF
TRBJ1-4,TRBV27,ASRPWTGYEKLF
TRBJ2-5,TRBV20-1,SARDGTPPETQY
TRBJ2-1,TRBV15,ATRGGRRNEQF
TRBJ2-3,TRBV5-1,ASSVSDQSTDTQY
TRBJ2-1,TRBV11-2,ASSLGEGSEQF
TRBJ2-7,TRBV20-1,SVRGVTYYEQY
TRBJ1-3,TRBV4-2,ASSQDLYASGNTIY
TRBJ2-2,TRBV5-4,ASSLSNGELF
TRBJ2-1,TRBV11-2,ASSLLGGRGRGNEQF
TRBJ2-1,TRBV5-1,ASSWRGGGYNEQF
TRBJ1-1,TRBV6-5,ASDRATEAF
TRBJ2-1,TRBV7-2,ASSLVRTVGDEQF
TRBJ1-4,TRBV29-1,SVDDETNEKLF
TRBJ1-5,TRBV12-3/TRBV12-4,ASSATGGGQPQH
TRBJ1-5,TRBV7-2,ASNPGGGQPQH
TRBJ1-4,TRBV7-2,ASSSGQGTEKLF
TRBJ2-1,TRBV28,ASSLGGDNEQF
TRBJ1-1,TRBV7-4,ASSFQAYTEAF
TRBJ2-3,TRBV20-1,SPRGRQSTDTQY
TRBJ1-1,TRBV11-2,ASSLGLGTGNTEAF
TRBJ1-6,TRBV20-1,SATTGQDISPLH
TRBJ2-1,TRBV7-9,ASSLLRTAYNEQF
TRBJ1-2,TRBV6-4,ASSQTQEGYGYT
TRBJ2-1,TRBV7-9,ASRDPISLSNEQF
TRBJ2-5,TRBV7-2,ASSSTYQETQY
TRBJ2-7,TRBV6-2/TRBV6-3,ASSWDRNEQY
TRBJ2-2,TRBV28,ASSFARLGIDTGELF
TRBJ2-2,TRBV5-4,ASSLGQMNTGELF
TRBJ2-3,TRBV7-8,ASSLVPLAGTDTQY
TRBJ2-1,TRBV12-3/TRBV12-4,ASSLAGGNYNEQF
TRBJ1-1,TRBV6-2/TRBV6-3,ASKTRHNTEAF
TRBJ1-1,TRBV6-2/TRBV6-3,ASRLSRGPNTEAF
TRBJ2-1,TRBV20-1,SARDGASGSREQF
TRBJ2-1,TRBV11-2,ASSPGLAENYNEQF
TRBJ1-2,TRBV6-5,ASSYTGGAGYT
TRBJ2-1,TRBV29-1,SVDRPNNEQF
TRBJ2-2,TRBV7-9,ASSFGYTGELF